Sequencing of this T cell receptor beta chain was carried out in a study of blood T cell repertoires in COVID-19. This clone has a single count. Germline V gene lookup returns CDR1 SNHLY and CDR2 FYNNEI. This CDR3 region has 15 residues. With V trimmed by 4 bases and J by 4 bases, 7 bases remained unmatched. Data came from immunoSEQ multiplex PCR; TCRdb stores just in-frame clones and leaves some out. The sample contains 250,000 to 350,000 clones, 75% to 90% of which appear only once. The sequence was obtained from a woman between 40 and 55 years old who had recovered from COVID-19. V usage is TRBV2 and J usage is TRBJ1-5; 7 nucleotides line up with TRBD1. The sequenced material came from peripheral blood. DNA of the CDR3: TGTGCCAGCAGTGTTAACCGACAGGGAAATCAGCCCCAGCATTTT. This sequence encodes CASSVNRQGNQPQHF.